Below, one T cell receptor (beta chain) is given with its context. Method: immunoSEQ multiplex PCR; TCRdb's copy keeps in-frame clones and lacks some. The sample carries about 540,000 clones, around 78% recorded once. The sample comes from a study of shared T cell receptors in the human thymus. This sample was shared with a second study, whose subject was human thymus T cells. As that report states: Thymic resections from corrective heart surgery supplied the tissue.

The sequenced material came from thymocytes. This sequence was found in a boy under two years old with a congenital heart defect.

The CDR3 DNA is TGTGCCAGTAGTATAGATGGCAGGGAGGAATATGGCTACACCTTC. Translation gives CASSIDGREEYGYTF. The V call is TRBV19, the J call TRBJ1-2, with D maybe TRBD1 (5 bases). The CDR3 is made up of 15 amino acids. Trimming removed 0 bases from V and 5 bases from J, with 13 bases in between. Germline CDR1 reads LNHDA; CDR2 reads SQIVND (reference sequence).